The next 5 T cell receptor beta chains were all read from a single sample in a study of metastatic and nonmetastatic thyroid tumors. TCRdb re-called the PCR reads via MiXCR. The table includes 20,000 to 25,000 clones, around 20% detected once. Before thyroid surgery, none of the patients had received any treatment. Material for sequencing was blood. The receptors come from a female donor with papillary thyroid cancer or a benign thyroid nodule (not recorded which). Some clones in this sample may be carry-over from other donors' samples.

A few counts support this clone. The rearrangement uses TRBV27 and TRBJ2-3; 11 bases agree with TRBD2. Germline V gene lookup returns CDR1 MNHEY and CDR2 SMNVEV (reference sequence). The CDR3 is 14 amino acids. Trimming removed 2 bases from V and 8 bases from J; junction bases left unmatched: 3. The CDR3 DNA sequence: TGTGCCAGCAGTTTAGGTCTAGCGGGGGGTACGCAGTATTTT. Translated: CASSLGLAGGTQYF.

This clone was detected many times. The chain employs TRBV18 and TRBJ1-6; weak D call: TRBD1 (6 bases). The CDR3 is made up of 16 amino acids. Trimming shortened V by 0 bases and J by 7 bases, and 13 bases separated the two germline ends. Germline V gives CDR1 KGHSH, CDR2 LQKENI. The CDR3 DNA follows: TGTGCCAGCTCACCACCCCCAGGACAGAGAAATTCACCCCTCCACTTT. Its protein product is CASSPPPGQRNSPLHF.

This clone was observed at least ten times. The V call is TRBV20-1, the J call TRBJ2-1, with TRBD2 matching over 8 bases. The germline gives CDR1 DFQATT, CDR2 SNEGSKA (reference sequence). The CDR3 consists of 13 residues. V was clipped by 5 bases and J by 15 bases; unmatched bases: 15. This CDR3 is CSARVPGLADPFF. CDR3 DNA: TGCAGTGCTCGGGTTCCCGGACTAGCAGATCCGTTCTTC.

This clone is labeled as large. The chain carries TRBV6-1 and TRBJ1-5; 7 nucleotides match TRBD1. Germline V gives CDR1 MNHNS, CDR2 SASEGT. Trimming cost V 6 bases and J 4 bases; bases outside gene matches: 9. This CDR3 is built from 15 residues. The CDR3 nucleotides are TGTGCCAGCAGCCAGACAGGGCCGGGGAATCAGCCCCAGCATTTT. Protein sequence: CASSQTGPGNQPQHF.

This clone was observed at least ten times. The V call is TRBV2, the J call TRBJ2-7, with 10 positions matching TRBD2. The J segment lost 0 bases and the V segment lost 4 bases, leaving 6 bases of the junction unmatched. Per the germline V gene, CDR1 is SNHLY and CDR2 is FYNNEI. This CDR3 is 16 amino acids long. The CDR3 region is CASSGFGTSDSYEQYF. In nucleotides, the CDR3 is TGTGCCAGCAGTGGGTTCGGGACTAGCGACTCCTACGAGCAGTACTTC.